This TCR beta chain was identified in a study of blood T cell repertoires in COVID-19. Trimming left V 0 bases short and J 1 base short, with 8 bases between. Germline V CDR1 and CDR2: SGHNT, YYREEE (reference sequence). The CDR3 is 15 residues long. Seattle's enrolled individuals joined amid active infection and were then monitored longitudinally. This clone was counted once. Assay: immunoSEQ multiplex PCR; the TCRdb copy retains only in-frame clones and omits some. The table has 250,000 to 400,000 clones, around 90% seen once. This TCR derives from a woman aged 25 to 39 with COVID-19, enrolled during active disease. Sequencing input: peripheral blood. The J gene is TRBJ1-5, the V gene TRBV5-4; the D is unclear. In nucleotides, the CDR3 is TGTGCCAGCAGCTTGGGTAGTGAGAGCAATCAGCCCCAGCATTTT. It encodes CASSLGSESNQPQHF. Full variable domain (rest looked up from reference TRBV5-4 and TRBJ1-5): ETGVTQSPTHLIKTRGQQVTLRCSSQSGHNTVSWYQQALGQGPQFIFQYYREEENGRGNFPPRFSGLQFPNYSSELNVNALELDDSALYLCASSLGSESNQPQHFGDGTRLSIL.